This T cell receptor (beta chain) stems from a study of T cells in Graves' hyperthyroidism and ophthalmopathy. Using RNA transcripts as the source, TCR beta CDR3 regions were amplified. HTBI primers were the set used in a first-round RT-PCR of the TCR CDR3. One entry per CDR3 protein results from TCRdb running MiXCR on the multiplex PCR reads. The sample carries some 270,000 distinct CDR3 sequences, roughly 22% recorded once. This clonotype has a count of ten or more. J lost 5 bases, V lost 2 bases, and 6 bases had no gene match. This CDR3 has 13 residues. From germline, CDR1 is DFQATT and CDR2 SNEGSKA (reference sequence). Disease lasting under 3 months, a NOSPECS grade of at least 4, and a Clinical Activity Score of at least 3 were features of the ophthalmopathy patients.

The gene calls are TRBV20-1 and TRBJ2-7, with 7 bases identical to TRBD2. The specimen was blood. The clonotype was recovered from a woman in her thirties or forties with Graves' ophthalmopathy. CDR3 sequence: CSARIGGSHEQYF. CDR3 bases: TGCAGTGCTAGAATCGGCGGGAGCCACGAGCAGTACTTC.